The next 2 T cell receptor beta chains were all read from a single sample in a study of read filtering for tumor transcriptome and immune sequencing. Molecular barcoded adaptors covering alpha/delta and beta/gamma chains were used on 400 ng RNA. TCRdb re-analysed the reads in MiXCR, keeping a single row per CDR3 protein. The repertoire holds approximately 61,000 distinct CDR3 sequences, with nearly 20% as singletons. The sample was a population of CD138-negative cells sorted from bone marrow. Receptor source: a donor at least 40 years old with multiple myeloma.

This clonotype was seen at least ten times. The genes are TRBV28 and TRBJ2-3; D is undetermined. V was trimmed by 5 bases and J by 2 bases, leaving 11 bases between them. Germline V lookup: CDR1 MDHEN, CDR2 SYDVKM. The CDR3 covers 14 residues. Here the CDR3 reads CASSAADFTDTQYF. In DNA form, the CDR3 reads TGTGCCAGCAGTGCCGCCGACTTCACAGATACGCAGTATTTT.

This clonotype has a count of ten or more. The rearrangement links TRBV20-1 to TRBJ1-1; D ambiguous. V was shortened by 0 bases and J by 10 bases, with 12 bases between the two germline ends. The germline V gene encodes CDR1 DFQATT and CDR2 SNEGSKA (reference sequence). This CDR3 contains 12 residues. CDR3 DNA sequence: TGCAGTGCTAGAGATGTCGGAGTCGGAGCTTTCTTT. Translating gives CSARDVGVGAFF.